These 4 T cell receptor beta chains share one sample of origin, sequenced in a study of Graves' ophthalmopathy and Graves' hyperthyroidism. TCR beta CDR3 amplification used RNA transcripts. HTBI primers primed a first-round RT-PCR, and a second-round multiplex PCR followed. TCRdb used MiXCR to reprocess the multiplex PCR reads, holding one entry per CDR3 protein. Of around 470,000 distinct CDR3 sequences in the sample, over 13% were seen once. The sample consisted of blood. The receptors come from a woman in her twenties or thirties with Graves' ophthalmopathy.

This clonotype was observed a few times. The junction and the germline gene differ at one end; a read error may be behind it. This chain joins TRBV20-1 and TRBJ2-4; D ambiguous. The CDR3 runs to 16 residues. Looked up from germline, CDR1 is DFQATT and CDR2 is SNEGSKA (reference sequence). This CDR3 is CSASTQPEAPKNIKYF. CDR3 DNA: TGCAGTGCTAGTACTCAGCCTGAAGCTCCCAAAAACATTAAGTACTTC.

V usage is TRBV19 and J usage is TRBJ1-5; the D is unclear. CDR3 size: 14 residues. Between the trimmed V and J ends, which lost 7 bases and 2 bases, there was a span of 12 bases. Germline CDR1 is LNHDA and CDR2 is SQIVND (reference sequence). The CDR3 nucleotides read TGTGCCAGTACCCTTGGAGTAGGCAATCAGCCCCAGCATTTT. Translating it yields CASTLGVGNQPQHF.

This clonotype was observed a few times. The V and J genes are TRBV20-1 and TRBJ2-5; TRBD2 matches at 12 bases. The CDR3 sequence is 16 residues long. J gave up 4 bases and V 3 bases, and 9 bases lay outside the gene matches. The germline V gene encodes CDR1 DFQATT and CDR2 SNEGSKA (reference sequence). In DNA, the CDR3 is TGCAGTGCTAGGGGACTAGCGGGTACCGGAGGAGAGACCCAGTACTTC. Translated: CSARGLAGTGGETQYF.

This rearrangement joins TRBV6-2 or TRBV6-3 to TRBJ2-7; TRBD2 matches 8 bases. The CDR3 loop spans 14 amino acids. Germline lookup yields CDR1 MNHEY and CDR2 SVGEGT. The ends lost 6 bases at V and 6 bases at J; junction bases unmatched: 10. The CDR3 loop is CASSLTGTSLEQYF. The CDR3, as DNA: TGTGCCAGCAGCCTCACCGGGACTAGTCTCGAGCAGTACTTC.